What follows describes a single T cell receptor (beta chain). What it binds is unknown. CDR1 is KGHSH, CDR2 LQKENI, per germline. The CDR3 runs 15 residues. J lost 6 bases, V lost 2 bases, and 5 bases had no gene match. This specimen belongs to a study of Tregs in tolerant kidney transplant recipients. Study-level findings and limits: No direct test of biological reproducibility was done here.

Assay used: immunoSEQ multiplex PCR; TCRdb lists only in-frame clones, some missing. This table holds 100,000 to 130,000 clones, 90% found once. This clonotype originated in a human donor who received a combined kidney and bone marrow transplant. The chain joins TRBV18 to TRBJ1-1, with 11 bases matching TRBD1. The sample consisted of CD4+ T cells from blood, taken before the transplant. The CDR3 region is CASSPIRTGGPEAFF. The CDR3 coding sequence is TGTGCCAGCTCACCAATCAGGACAGGGGGCCCTGAAGCTTTCTTT.